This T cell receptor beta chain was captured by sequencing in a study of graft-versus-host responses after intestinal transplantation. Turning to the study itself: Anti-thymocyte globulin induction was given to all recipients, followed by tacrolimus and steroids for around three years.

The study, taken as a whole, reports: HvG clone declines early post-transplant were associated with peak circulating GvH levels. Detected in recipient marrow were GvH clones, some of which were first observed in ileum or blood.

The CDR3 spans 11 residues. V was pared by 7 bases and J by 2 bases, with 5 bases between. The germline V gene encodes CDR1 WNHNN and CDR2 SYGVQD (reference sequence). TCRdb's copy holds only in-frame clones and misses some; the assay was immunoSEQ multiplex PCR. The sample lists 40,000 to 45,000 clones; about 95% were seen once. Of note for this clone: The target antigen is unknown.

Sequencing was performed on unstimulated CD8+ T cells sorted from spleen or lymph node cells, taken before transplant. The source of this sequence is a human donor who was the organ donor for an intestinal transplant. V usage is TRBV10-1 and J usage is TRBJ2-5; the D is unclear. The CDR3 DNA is TGCGCCAGCAAGGGTCAAGAGACCCAGTACTTC. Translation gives CASKGQETQYF.